A single sample is the source of the 3 T cell receptor beta chains below, sequenced in a study of shared clonotypes between healthy human individuals. Libraries were prepared by immunoSEQ multiplex PCR; TCRdb keeps only in-frame clonotypes and omits some of them. The sample holds about 2.4 million clones, 80% to 95% seen once. Sequencing was done on a sample of naive CD4+ T cells from PBMCs. Indicated subset: CD45RA+ positively selected. All receptors derive from a man younger than 35 in good health. Some clones in this sample may be carry-over from other donors' samples.

The chain employs TRBV10-2 and TRBJ2-1, with 9 bases that match TRBD2. Germline V gene lookup returns CDR1 WSHSY and CDR2 SAAADI. The CDR3 has 14 residues. The ends lost 9 bases at V and 3 bases at J; junction bases unmatched: 6. The CDR3: CAREGREGYNEQFF. The CDR3 coding sequence is TGCGCCAGGGAGGGGCGGGAGGGCTACAATGAGCAGTTCTTC.

The chain carries TRBV30 and TRBJ2-5, with D possibly TRBD2 on 6 matching bases. The ends were cut back, 2 bases at V and 5 bases at J, with 15 bases in the middle. This CDR3 comprises 14 residues. Germline V lookup: CDR1 GTSNPN, CDR2 SVGIG (reference sequence). The CDR3 here is CAWSIRRAGETQYF. CDR3 DNA: TGTGCCTGGAGTATTCGGAGGGCCGGGGAGACCCAGTACTTC.

This chain links TRBV4-1 with TRBJ1-4; D is possibly TRBD1 (5 bases). V lost 0 bases and J lost 5, with 16 bases in between. The length of the CDR3 is 17 residues. Germline CDR1 reads MGHRA; CDR2 reads YSYEKL. CDR3 in amino acids: CASSQDYGARGNEKLFF. The CDR3 region has the DNA TGCGCCAGCAGCCAAGATTATGGGGCCAGAGGGAATGAAAAACTGTTTTTT.